This T cell receptor beta chain was profiled in a study of graft-versus-host responses after intestinal transplantation. This CDR3 contains 14 residues. Trimming removed 0 bases from V and 5 bases from J, with 8 bases in between. Germline V lookup: CDR1 SGHRS, CDR2 YFSETQ. Using immunoSEQ multiplex PCR, the repertoire was profiled, and TCRdb retains in-frame clones only, with some absent. Of about 97,000 clones in the sample, around 90% were seen once. Specimen: PBMCs, collected 450 to 480 days after intestinal transplant. V is TRBV5-1 and J is TRBJ1-4, with TRBD1 as a possible D gene (6 bases). This TCR derives from a human patient who received an intestinal transplant, so some T cells may come from the graft donor. Here the CDR3 DNA reads TGCGCCAGCAGCTTGGTACAGGGAAATGAAAAACTGTTTTTT. Translating gives CASSLVQGNEKLFF.